The rows below give T cell receptor beta chains drawn from one sample of a study of T cells after yellow fever vaccination. TCRdb redid the calling of the 5' RACE reads with MiXCR, one entry per CDR3 protein. Among roughly 400,000 distinct CDR3 sequences listed, roughly a sixth were seen once. The sequencing here drew on PBMCs, taken before the yellow fever booster vaccination. The source is a man between 18 and 29 years old who received the YFV17D yellow fever vaccine. The CDR3 runs from the conserved cysteine through the conserved F or W. The D gene is left open where the match is weak. Clone size appears in some rows only: once, few, many, or a class for an expanded clone.

clone_size,d_call,j_call,v_call,cdr3_aa,cdr3_nt
few,NA,TRBJ2-3,TRBV12-3/TRBV12-4,CASSSRADTQYF,TGTGCCAGCAGCTCTCGAGCAGATACGCAGTATTTT
NA,TRBD2,TRBJ2-3,TRBV6-5,CASSLSGGDTDTQYF,TGTGCCAGCAGTCTAAGCGGGGGGGACACAGATACGCAGTATTTT
NA,TRBD1,TRBJ1-1,TRBV29-1,CSAVDRWDTEAFF,TGCAGCGCCGTGGACAGGTGGGACACTGAAGCTTTCTTT
few,NA,TRBJ2-5,TRBV27,CASSPSVARETQYF,TGTGCCAGCAGTCCCTCGGTGGCCCGGGAGACCCAGTACTTC
NA,NA,TRBJ2-7,TRBV7-2,CASSFSTAYEQYF,TGTGCCAGCAGCTTCTCGACAGCCTACGAGCAGTACTTC
NA,NA,TRBJ1-2,TRBV29-1,CSAISASYGYTF,TGCAGCGCCATTAGTGCTAGCTATGGCTACACCTTC
once,NA,TRBJ1-2,TRBV7-9,CASSLGGQFFSYGYTF,TGTGCCAGCAGCTTAGGAGGACAGTTTTTTTCCTATGGCTACACCTTC
NA,NA,TRBJ1-2,TRBV5-1,CASSGTLAGYTF,TGCGCCAGCAGCGGGACGCTTGCTGGCTACACCTTC
NA,NA,TRBJ1-1,TRBV25-1,CASTDYTTNTEAFF,TGTGCCAGCACAGACTACACGACGAACACTGAAGCTTTCTTT
NA,TRBD2,TRBJ2-5,TRBV28,CASSASGGRQETQYF,TGTGCCAGCAGCGCCAGCGGGGGCCGGCAAGAGACCCAGTACTTC
few,NA,TRBJ2-5,TRBV6-5,CASSYGGPFETQYF,TGTGCCAGCAGTTACGGGGGGCCGTTCGAGACCCAGTACTTC
NA,TRBD1,TRBJ2-2,TRBV4-2,CASSQTGTGGTGELFF,TGTGCCAGCAGCCAAACCGGGACAGGGGGCACCGGGGAGCTGTTTTTT
NA,TRBD2,TRBJ2-1,TRBV4-2,CASSQATSGGYNEQFF,TGTGCCAGCAGCCAAGCGACTAGCGGGGGATACAATGAGCAGTTCTTC
NA,NA,TRBJ1-5,TRBV4-3,CASSDGQRDQPQHF,TGCGCCAGCAGCGACGGACAGAGAGATCAGCCCCAGCATTTT
NA,TRBD2,TRBJ2-7,TRBV4-3,CASSLRLAGSYEQYF,TGCGCCAGCAGCCTACGACTAGCGGGGTCCTACGAGCAGTACTTC
NA,NA,TRBJ1-2,TRBV15,CATSRPGFGYGYTF,TGTGCCACCAGCAGGCCTGGGTTCGGCTATGGCTACACCTTC
few,TRBD1,TRBJ2-1,TRBV6-2/TRBV6-3,CASRRLTTDRAYNEQFF,TGTGCCAGCAGGCGCCTGACGACTGACAGGGCCTACAATGAGCAGTTCTTC
few,TRBD1,TRBJ2-1,TRBV11-2,CASSSARGNEQFF,TGTGCCAGCAGCAGCGCCAGGGGGAATGAGCAGTTCTTC
NA,TRBD1,TRBJ1-2,TRBV20-1,CSAPDRDSLSYGYTF,TGCAGTGCCCCGGACAGGGACAGCCTTTCATATGGCTACACCTTC
few,NA,TRBJ1-1,TRBV10-3,CAITKSDVNTEAFF,TGTGCCATCACCAAGAGTGACGTGAACACTGAAGCTTTCTTT
NA,NA,TRBJ2-7,TRBV3-1,CASSQGDGRLAYEQYF,TGTGCCAGCAGCCAAGGCGACGGTAGGTTGGCCTACGAGCAGTACTTC
few,NA,TRBJ1-3,TRBV4-3,CASSQDWGPGNTIYF,TGCGCCAGCAGCCAAGACTGGGGACCGGGAAACACCATATATTTT
few,NA,TRBJ1-2,TRBV6-5,CASSYARHSNYGYTF,TGTGCCAGCAGTTATGCCCGTCATTCTAACTATGGCTACACCTTC
few,NA,TRBJ2-1,TRBV20-1,CSARGTRTTSRSYNEQFF,TGCAGTGCTAGAGGAACGAGGACAACCTCCCGCTCCTACAATGAGCAGTTCTTC
many,NA,TRBJ1-2,TRBV6-6,CASSYPSTLGGYTF,TGTGCCAGCAGTTACCCGTCGACCCTGGGAGGCTACACCTTC
few,NA,TRBJ1-1,TRBV6-6,CASLLGGWRTEAFF,TGTGCCAGCCTATTGGGGGGGTGGCGCACTGAAGCTTTCTTT
NA,NA,TRBJ1-5,TRBV6-2/TRBV6-3,CASRRSNSNQPQHF,TGTGCCAGCAGACGCAGTAATAGCAATCAGCCCCAGCATTTT
few,NA,TRBJ2-7,TRBV20-1,CSARDRWFTYEQYF,TGCAGTGCTAGAGATAGGTGGTTTACCTACGAGCAGTACTTC
many,NA,TRBJ2-3,TRBV20-1,CSQSYSPPSDTQYF,TGCAGTCAATCTTACTCCCCTCCCTCAGATACGCAGTATTTT
NA,NA,TRBJ1-3,TRBV7-6,CASSLGTWGNIGNTIYF,TGTGCCAGCAGCTTAGGCACGTGGGGCAACATCGGAAACACCATATATTTT
NA,NA,TRBJ1-2,TRBV14,CASSQEGEGYTF,TGTGCCAGCAGCCAAGAAGGCGAAGGCTACACCTTC